The 7 T cell receptor beta chains in this list originate from one sample, sequenced in a study of blood T cell repertoires in COVID-19 (dated by TCRdb to about 2020). The library was produced with the immunoSEQ multiplex PCR assay. TCRdb re-hosts the immuneACCESS table, in-frame sequences only. Its copies lack some clones; in the studies checked, an unresolved V gene accounts for under half of them, and the cause for the rest is not known. Present in this sample are 150,000 to 200,000 clones, about 86% of which were seen just once. The top ten hold less than 3% of the sample. The specimen sequenced was peripheral blood. The receptors shown here come from a human donor with acute or convalescent COVID-19. The donor label of this sample is uncertain.

The chain uses TRBV5-1 and TRBJ1-2, with 7 bases aligning to TRBD1. This CDR3 region has 14 residues. After removal of 4 bases from V and 7 bases from J, the junction contained 10 bases not matched to a gene. The germline gives CDR1 SGHRS, CDR2 YFSETQ. The CDR3 sequence is CASSLGTALSGYTF. The CDR3 DNA reads TGCGCCAGCAGCCTAGGGACAGCCCTATCTGGCTACACCTTC.

This chain joins TRBV15 and TRBJ1-5, with 8 bases fitting TRBD1. This CDR3 has 17 residues. V was pared by 2 bases and J by 5 bases, with 11 bases of the junction left unmatched. Germline V gene lookup returns CDR1 LNHNV and CDR2 YYDKDF (reference sequence). CDR3 sequence reads: CATSRRDRPSGDQPQHF. CDR3 nucleotide sequence: TGTGCCACCAGCAGACGGGACAGGCCCTCCGGGGATCAGCCCCAGCATTTT. Looking up the rest from reference TRBV15 and TRBJ1-5 gives the full variable domain: DAMVIQNPRYQVTQFGKPVTLSCSQTLNHNVMYWYQQKSSQAPKLLFHYYDKDFNNEADTPDNFQSRRPNTSFCFLDIRSPGLGDTAMYLCATSRRDRPSGDQPQHFGDGTRLSIL.

This clone appeared a few times. V gene TRBV29-1 combines with J gene TRBJ1-3, with D tentatively TRBD1 (5 bases). In germline, CDR1 is SQVTM, CDR2 ANQGSEA. Trimming left V 0 bases short and J 0 bases short, with 12 bases between. CDR3 length: 16 amino acids. The CDR3 coding sequence is TGCAGCGTTGAAGATGGGCGGGGGAGCTCTGGAAACACCATATATTTT. It codes for CSVEDGRGSSGNTIYF.

This clone was picked up a small number of times. This chain uses TRBV30 with TRBJ1-2; a weak D match, TRBD1 (6 bases). The germline V gene has CDR1 GTSNPN and CDR2 SVGIG (reference sequence). The CDR3 has 14 residues. V shed 5 bases and J shed 4 bases, with 17 bases lying between them. CDR3 coding DNA: TGTGCCTGGGCATCGGGGGGCGGGATCTATGGCTACACCTTC. It codes for CAWASGGGIYGYTF.

The CDR3 reads CASSLEGVMNTEAFF. CDR3 nucleotides: TGCGCCAGCAGCTTGGAGGGGGTTATGAACACTGAAGCTTTCTTT. The rearrangement uses TRBV5-1 and TRBJ1-1; D perhaps matches TRBD1 (6 bases). V lost 0 bases to trimming and J lost 0 bases, with 9 bases between them. CDR3 length equals 15 residues. From germline, CDR1 is SGHRS and CDR2 YFSETQ.

The chain uses TRBV5-5 and TRBJ2-1; TRBD2 agrees at 13 bases. This CDR3 has 15 residues. Unmatched junction bases numbered 5, after V lost 4 bases and J lost 7 bases. Germline CDR1 SGHKS, CDR2 YYEKEE (reference sequence). This chain's CDR3 is CASSLLAGGLNEQFF. The CDR3 DNA is TGTGCCAGCAGCCTACTAGCGGGAGGGCTGAATGAGCAGTTCTTC.

The rearrangement joins TRBV10-3 to TRBJ2-7; 7 bases are shared with TRBD1. Germline V gene sequence: CDR1 ENHRY, CDR2 SYGVKD. Unmatched junction bases numbered 8, after V lost 9 bases and J lost 6 bases. The CDR3 is 12 residues long. The CDR3 DNA reads TGTGCCATAACCCAAGCAGGGGGCGAGCAGTACTTC. Its translation is CAITQAGGEQYF.